This T cell receptor (beta chain) was documented in a study of blood T cell repertoires in COVID-19. Study at large: PBMCs, B-cell-depleted T cells, or T cells provided the cDNA or gDNA that made up the material.

V dropped 6 bases and J dropped 8; count of bases not matched to a gene: 10. The length of the CDR3 is 14 residues. CDR1 LNHDA and CDR2 SQIVND come from the germline V gene (reference sequence). The Seattle patients, enrolled during active infection, were followed longitudinally. Sequenced by immunoSEQ multiplex PCR; TCRdb stores in-frame clones only, minus some. The sample includes roughly 290,000 clones, roughly 84% seen only once; the top ten take roughly 0.94%. The sequence was obtained from a human donor with COVID-19, enrolled during active disease. The donor label of this sample is uncertain. Sequencing used peripheral blood. The chain joins TRBV19 to TRBJ2-1; 7 positions agree with TRBD2. CDR3 in amino acids: CASSPTRRGYEQFF. The CDR3 nucleotides read TGTGCCAGTAGCCCCACAAGGCGGGGGTATGAGCAGTTCTTC.